One T cell receptor beta chain is described in this entry. What it recognizes is unknown. The data were obtained in a study of cytomegalovirus exposure and HLA in healthy donors. Whole-study results and caveats: According to reports, the classifier identified cytomegalovirus status with high specificity and sensitivity. A later analysis found first-cohort TCR clusters tended to co-occur in the approximately 120 validation repertoires. Cytomegalovirus-associated status was assigned to about 160 TCR beta chains.

The method was immunoSEQ multiplex PCR; TCRdb's version includes in-frame clones alone and lacks a portion of them. This table has approximately 280,000 clones, around nine tenths appearing once. V lost 3 bases, J lost 5 bases, and 14 bases lay in between. Looked up from germline, CDR1 is MDHEN and CDR2 is SYDVKM. CDR3 length: 14 residues. Sequencing was carried out using PBMCs. The clonotype originates from a woman between 18 and 30 years old in good health and CMV-seronegative. The rearrangement joins TRBV28 to TRBJ2-7, with D perhaps matching TRBD2 (7 bases). The CDR3 nucleotides are TGTGCCAGCAGTTTTTCACAGGGAGGGAACGAGCAGTACTTC. Translation gives CASSFSQGGNEQYF. The full variable domain, its missing parts supplied by reference TRBV28 and TRBJ2-7, is DVKVTQSSRYLVKRTGEKVFLECVQDMDHENMFWYRQDPGLGLRLIYFSYDVKMKEKGDIPEGYSVSREKKERFSLILESASTNQTSMYLCASSFSQGGNEQYFGPGTRLTVT.